What follows are 12 T cell receptor beta chains derived from one specimen sequenced in a study of blood T cell repertoires in COVID-19. Produced via immunoSEQ multiplex PCR; TCRdb's table is partial and in-frame only. The sample shows more than 65,000 clones, about 73% of them seen only once. The specimen was peripheral blood. The receptors were sampled from a woman aged 65 to 85 with acute or convalescent COVID-19.

J is TRBJ1-1 and V is TRBV27; 8 bases map to TRBD1. Germline V lookup: CDR1 MNHEY, CDR2 SMNVEV (reference sequence). With V trimmed by 7 bases and J by 4 bases, 8 bases remained unmatched. The CDR3 contains 14 residues. The CDR3 loop is CASILNRGSTEAFF. In nucleotides, the CDR3 is TGTGCCAGCATCCTGAACAGGGGGAGCACTGAAGCTTTCTTT.

The chain uses TRBV6-6 and TRBJ1-5; TRBD1 is a possible D gene (5 bases). The CDR3 is 16 amino acids. Germline V gene lookup returns CDR1 MNHNY and CDR2 SVGAGI (reference sequence). V lost 10 bases, J lost 0 bases, and 19 bases lay in between. CDR3 loop: CATLRTTLHSNQPQHF. CDR3 in DNA: TGTGCCACCCTGCGGACAACCCTCCATAGCAATCAGCCCCAGCATTTT.

V is TRBV11-1 and J is TRBJ2-7, with D perhaps matching TRBD2 (6 bases). The CDR3 loop spans 14 amino acids. The V gene's germline CDR1 is SGHAT and CDR2 FQDESV (reference sequence). V lost 1 base and J lost 4, with 11 bases in between. The CDR3 spells CASSLGRGPYEQYF. CDR3 in DNA: TGTGCCAGCAGCTTAGGGCGGGGCCCTTACGAGCAGTACTTC.

The CDR3 sequence: CASIGLAGRNTGELFF. The DNA for the CDR3 is TGTGCCAGCATCGGGCTAGCGGGAAGGAACACCGGGGAGCTGTTTTTT. This sequence joins TRBV7-9 and TRBJ2-2; 9 nucleotides align to TRBD2. V lost 7 bases, J lost 1 base, and 7 bases stayed unmatched. The CDR3 sequence is 16 residues long. Germline assignment: CDR1 SEHNR and CDR2 FQNEAQ (reference sequence).

This rearrangement joins TRBV18 to TRBJ1-1, with a tentative D call TRBD1 (5 bases). The CDR3 length is 18 residues. Trimming removed 3 bases at V and 4 bases at J, with 24 bases between. Germline lookup yields CDR1 KGHSH and CDR2 LQKENI. Written as DNA, the CDR3 is TGTGCCAGCTCACCGAGGGACTTCTCAGTAAGGGGTGTCACTGAAGCTTTCTTT. It is translated as CASSPRDFSVRGVTEAFF.

This clone appeared a few times. The J gene is TRBJ1-2, the V gene TRBV5-6; perhaps TRBD1 as D (5 bases). Germline V gene lookup returns CDR1 SGHDT and CDR2 YYEEEE. The CDR3 covers 13 residues. The V end was cut by 5 bases, the J end by 6 bases, with 14 bases between. This CDR3 is CASSYDRFNGYTF. The CDR3 DNA reads TGTGCCAGCAGTTACGACAGATTTAATGGCTACACCTTC. Full variable domain (rest looked up from reference TRBV5-6 and TRBJ1-2): DAGVTQSPTHLIKTRGQQVTLRCSPKSGHDTVSWYQQALGQGPQFIFQYYEEEERQRGNFPDRFSGHQFPNYSSELNVNALLLGDSALYLCASSYDRFNGYTFGSGTRLTVV.

The count of this clone is one. The rearrangement joins TRBV7-6 to TRBJ2-1; 8 bases are a match to TRBD2. V was clipped by 0 bases and J by 7 bases; unmatched bases: 11. The V gene's germline CDR1 is SGHVS and CDR2 FNYEAQ. The CDR3 is made up of 17 amino acids. The CDR3 nucleotides read TGTGCCAGCAGCTTAGCGGTAGGAGCGGGAGTTGTTAATGAGCAGTTCTTC. Its translation: CASSLAVGAGVVNEQFF. The whole variable domain, remainder taken from reference TRBV7-6 and TRBJ2-1, is GAGVSQSPRYKVTKRGQDVALRCDPISGHVSLYWYRQALGQGPEFLTYFNYEAQQDKSGLPNDRFSAERPEGSISTLTIQRTEQRDSAMYRCASSLAVGAGVVNEQFFGPGTRLTVL.

The rearrangement joins TRBV27 to TRBJ1-1; no firm D call. This CDR3 comprises 13 residues. Germline CDR1 is MNHEY and CDR2 is SMNVEV (reference sequence). V lost 4 bases, J lost 7 bases, and 13 bases lay in between. The CDR3 reads CASSSYPRVEAFF. For the CDR3, the DNA is TGTGCCAGCAGTTCATATCCCCGGGTTGAAGCTTTCTTT.

This chain links TRBV4-3 with TRBJ1-5; D gene ambiguous. Trimming shortened V by 0 bases and J by 1 base, and 16 bases separated the two germline ends. The CDR3 runs to 18 residues. Germline CDR1 reads LGHNA; CDR2 reads YSLEER. CDR3 protein: CASSQEPQSPGSNQPQHF. DNA of the CDR3: TGCGCCAGCAGCCAAGAACCCCAATCGCCCGGGAGCAATCAGCCCCAGCATTTT.

The chain joins TRBV7-9 to TRBJ1-6; unclear D gene. CDR1 SEHNR and CDR2 FQNEAQ come from the germline V gene (reference sequence). This CDR3 is 14 amino acids long. Between the trimmed V and J ends, which lost 5 bases and 8 bases, there was a span of 13 bases. CDR3 loop: CASSPQGGYSPLHF. The CDR3 DNA follows: TGTGCCAGCAGCCCCCAAGGAGGCTATTCACCCCTCCACTTT.

The sample holds a few counts of this clone. The chain uses TRBV30 and TRBJ2-7; D may be TRBD1 (6 bases). Per the germline V gene, CDR1 is GTSNPN and CDR2 is SVGIG (reference sequence). The ends were cut back, 3 bases at V and 3 bases at J, with 12 bases in the middle. The CDR3 extends over 13 amino acids. CDR3 protein: CAWRKPRGYEQYF. CDR3 coding DNA: TGTGCCTGGAGGAAGCCCAGGGGCTACGAGCAGTACTTC.

Note on this clone: The sample holds other DNA sequences that translate to the same CDR3. CDR3: CASSSSPGLGSSYNEQFF. The DNA of the CDR3 is TGTGCCAGCAGTTCTTCCCCGGGACTAGGGAGCTCCTACAATGAGCAGTTCTTC. The rearrangement links TRBV28 to TRBJ2-1; the match to TRBD2 covers 8 bases. This CDR3 contains 18 residues. Germline V gives CDR1 MDHEN, CDR2 SYDVKM. With V trimmed by 4 bases and J by 0 bases, 11 bases remained unmatched.